This TCR beta chain was recovered during a study of T cell responses to AZD1222 COVID-19 vaccine. Study-level background: Second-dose intervals near 4 or 12 weeks were combined. Study results and caveats: After two AZD1222 doses, spike-specific TCR breadth and depth rose versus day 0. Clonal diversity was possibly underestimated, and the donors were mostly white British, with more females. The repertoires were collected only after the peak T cell response.

The assay was immunoSEQ multiplex PCR, and TCRdb's table has in-frame clones only and misses some. Of some 91,000 clones in the sample, around nine tenths were seen once. As regards this clone: Its antigen remains unknown.

This CDR3 spans 12 amino acids. Per the germline V gene, CDR1 is MRHNA and CDR2 is SNTAGT. V lost 7 bases, J lost 8 bases, and 5 bases stayed unmatched. This chain connects TRBV6-4 to TRBJ1-2; 9 nucleotides match TRBD1. The source of this sequence is an adult in good health. The sample in question was peripheral blood, obtained on day 0 of AZD1222 vaccination. CDR3 sequence reads: CASKGTGRGYTF. The DNA for the CDR3 is TGTGCCAGCAAGGGGACAGGGCGCGGCTACACCTTC.